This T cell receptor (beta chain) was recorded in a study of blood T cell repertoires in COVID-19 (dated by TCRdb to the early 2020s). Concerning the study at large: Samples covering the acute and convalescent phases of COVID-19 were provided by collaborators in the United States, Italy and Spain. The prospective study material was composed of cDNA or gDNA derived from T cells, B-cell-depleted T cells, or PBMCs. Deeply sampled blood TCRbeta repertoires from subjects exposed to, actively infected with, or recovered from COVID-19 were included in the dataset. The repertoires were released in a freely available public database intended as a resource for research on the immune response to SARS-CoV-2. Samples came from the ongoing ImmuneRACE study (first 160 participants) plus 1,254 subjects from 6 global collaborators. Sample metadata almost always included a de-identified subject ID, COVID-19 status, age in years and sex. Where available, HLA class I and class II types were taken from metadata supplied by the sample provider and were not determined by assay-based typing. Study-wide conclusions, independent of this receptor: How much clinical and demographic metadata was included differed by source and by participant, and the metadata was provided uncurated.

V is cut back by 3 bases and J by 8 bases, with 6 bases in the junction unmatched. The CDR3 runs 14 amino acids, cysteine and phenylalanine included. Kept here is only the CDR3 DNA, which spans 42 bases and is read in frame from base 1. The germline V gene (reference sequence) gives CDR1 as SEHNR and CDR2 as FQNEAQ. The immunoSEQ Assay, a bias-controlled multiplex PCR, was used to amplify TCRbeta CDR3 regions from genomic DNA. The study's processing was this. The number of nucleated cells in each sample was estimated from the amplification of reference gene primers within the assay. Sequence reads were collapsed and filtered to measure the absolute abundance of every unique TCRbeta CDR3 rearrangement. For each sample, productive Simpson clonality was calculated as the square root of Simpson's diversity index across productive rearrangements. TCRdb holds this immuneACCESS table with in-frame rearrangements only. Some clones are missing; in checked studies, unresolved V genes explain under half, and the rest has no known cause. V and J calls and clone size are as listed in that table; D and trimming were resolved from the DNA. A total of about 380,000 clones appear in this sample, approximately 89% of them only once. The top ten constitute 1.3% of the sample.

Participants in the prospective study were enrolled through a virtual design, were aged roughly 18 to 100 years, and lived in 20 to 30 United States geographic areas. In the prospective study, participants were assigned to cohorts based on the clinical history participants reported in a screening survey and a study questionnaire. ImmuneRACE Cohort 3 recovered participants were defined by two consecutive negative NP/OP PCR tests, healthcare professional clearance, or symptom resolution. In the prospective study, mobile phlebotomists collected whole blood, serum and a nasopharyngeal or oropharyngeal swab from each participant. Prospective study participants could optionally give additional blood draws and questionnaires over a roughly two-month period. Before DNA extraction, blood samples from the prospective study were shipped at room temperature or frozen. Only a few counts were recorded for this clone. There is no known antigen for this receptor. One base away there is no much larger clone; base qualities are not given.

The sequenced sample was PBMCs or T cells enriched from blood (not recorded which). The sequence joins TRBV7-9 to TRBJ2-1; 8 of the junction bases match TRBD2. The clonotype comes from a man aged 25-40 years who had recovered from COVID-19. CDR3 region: CASSFVGGAYEQFF. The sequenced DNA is TGTGCCAGCAGCTTCGTCGGGGGGGCCTATGAGCAGTTCTTC.